Shown below are 16 T cell receptor beta chains from a single sample sequenced in a study (dated by TCRdb to 2015 to 2016). Libraries came from RT-PCR. Sequencing used an Illumina MiSeq. TCRdb reran the public reads through fastp at Q25 and MiXCR, keeping productive beta chains. CDR3 protein duplicates are merged, each entry listing the most common genes and DNA. Recorded for this sample are 650,000 to 800,000 distinct CDR3 sequences; approximately 15% of them occurred a single time. The ten largest clonotypes hold 3.6% of the sample. The sample was memory CD4+ T cells from blood. The receptors were sampled from a female donor in good health, serving as a healthy control.

V gene TRBV6-6 combines with J gene TRBJ1-1; no firm D call. The V end lost 4 bases, the J end lost 5 bases, and 14 bases lay between the germline ends. The germline V gene has CDR1 MNHNY and CDR2 SVGAGI (reference sequence). CDR3 size: 14 residues. The CDR3 is CASSWAASSTEAFF. As DNA, the CDR3 is TGTGCCAGCAGTTGGGCGGCCTCTAGTACTGAAGCTTTCTTT.

This clonotype was picked up one time. The V gene is TRBV6-5, the J gene TRBJ2-2; D may match TRBD1 or TRBD2 (6 bases each). Germline assignment: CDR1 MNHEY and CDR2 SVGAGI. The CDR3 totals 16 residues. V lost 4 bases, J lost 2 bases, and 14 bases lay in between. The CDR3 DNA is TGTGCCAGCAGTTTTTTGGGGGGCCTAAACACCGGGGAGCTGTTTTTT. Its protein product is CASSFLGGLNTGELFF.

This clonotype was seen repeatedly, ten times or more. J is TRBJ2-5 and V is TRBV11-2; TRBD2 matches at 9 bases. Germline V gene lookup returns CDR1 SGHAT and CDR2 FQNNGV. V dropped 4 bases and J dropped 5; count of bases not matched to a gene: 11. This CDR3 spans 16 amino acids. The CDR3 DNA reads TGTGCCAGCAGCTCCCTCCGGGGGACTAGCTGGGAGACCCAGTACTTC. This sequence encodes CASSSLRGTSWETQYF.

This clonotype occurred a few times. The chain combines TRBV18 with TRBJ2-1; TRBD1 is a possible D gene (6 bases). This CDR3 region has 15 residues. CDR1 and CDR2 (germline): KGHSH, LQKENI. The germline V and J ends were trimmed by 5 bases and 3 bases, with 14 bases remaining between them. This CDR3 is CASSSTGKLYNEQFF. The CDR3 region has the DNA TGTGCCAGCTCATCAACAGGGAAACTCTACAATGAGCAGTTCTTC.

There are a few counts of this clonotype. V gene TRBV7-2 combines with J gene TRBJ2-5; D perhaps matches TRBD2 (7 bases). Germline CDR1 reads SGHTA; CDR2 reads FQGNSA. The V end was cut by 5 bases, the J end by 5 bases, with 18 bases between. This CDR3 has 15 residues. The CDR3 bases are TGTGCCAGCAGCCCCCTGGGGGGGCGTCCCGAGACCCAGTACTTC. Its protein is CASSPLGGRPETQYF. Supplemented by reference TRBV7-2 and TRBJ2-5, the full variable domain reads GAGVSQSPSNKVTEKGKDVELRCDPISGHTALYWYRQSLGQGLEFLIYFQGNSAPDKSGLPSDRFSAERTGGSVSTLTIQRTQQEDSAVYLCASSPLGGRPETQYFGPGTRLLVL.

V and J are TRBV7-2 and TRBJ1-6, with unresolved D. Germline CDR1 and CDR2: SGHTA and FQGNSA. The CDR3 runs to 16 residues. V lost 2 bases, J lost 6 bases, and 14 bases lay in between. The CDR3 here is CASSLLGNSVNSPLHF. CDR3 DNA sequence: TGTGCCAGCAGCTTATTGGGGAACAGCGTTAATTCACCCCTCCACTTT.

The chain couples TRBV12-3 or TRBV12-4 to TRBJ1-1, with D possibly TRBD1 on 6 matching bases. V was pared by 3 bases and J by 1 base, with 9 bases between. The CDR3 has 14 residues. This CDR3 reads CASSFEGQNTEAFF. The CDR3 DNA reads as TGTGCCAGCAGTTTTGAGGGACAGAACACTGAAGCTTTCTTT.

This clonotype was seen more than once but under ten times. Written as DNA, the CDR3 is TGTGCCAGCACTGGGGGCTCTGGAAACACCATATATTTT. It codes for CASTGGSGNTIYF. The rearrangement joins TRBV2 to TRBJ1-3; maybe TRBD1 (5 bases). The CDR3 covers 13 residues. With 7 bases removed from V and 0 bases from J, the gap between germline ends came to 7 bases. Germline V gene data show CDR1 as SNHLY and CDR2 as FYNNEI.

This clonotype was seen only a few times. The V call is TRBV7-2, the J call TRBJ2-5; a weak D match, TRBD2 (7 bases). The V gene's germline CDR1 is SGHTA and CDR2 FQGNSA. Trimming pared 2 bases from V and 4 bases from J, leaving 11 bases between. The CDR3 loop spans 14 amino acids. The CDR3 protein is CASSLMRGGETQYF. For the CDR3, the DNA is TGTGCCAGCAGCTTAATGAGGGGGGGAGAGACCCAGTACTTC.

The chain is built from TRBV3-1 and TRBJ2-7, with D tentatively TRBD1 (5 bases). Between the trimmed V and J ends, which lost 1 base and 2 bases, there was a span of 21 bases. Germline CDR1 reads LGHDT; CDR2 reads YNNKEL (reference sequence). This CDR3 contains 18 residues. The CDR3 loop is CASSQGWGNRDPTYEQYF. In nucleotides, the CDR3 is TGTGCCAGCAGCCAAGGATGGGGCAACAGAGACCCAACCTACGAGCAGTACTTC.

The V call is TRBV9, the J call TRBJ2-1; 7 bases map to TRBD2. Germline loops: CDR1 SGDLS, CDR2 YYNGEE. This CDR3 spans 15 amino acids. V lost 6 bases, J lost 0 bases, and 6 bases stayed unmatched. The CDR3 reads CASTPGTTSYNEQFF. The CDR3 coding sequence is TGTGCCAGCACACCCGGGACTACCTCCTACAATGAGCAGTTCTTC.

This clonotype was found a few times. This sequence joins TRBV7-6 and TRBJ2-5; the match to TRBD2 covers 7 bases. This CDR3 comprises 17 residues. CDR1 and CDR2 (germline): SGHVS, FNYEAQ. Losses at the gene ends were 5 bases for V and 7 bases for J; bases not matched to a gene: 19. CDR3 in DNA: TGTGCCAGCAGCCCCTCGACTAGCAGATCGCTCGGGGGGACCCAGTACTTC. Protein product: CASSPSTSRSLGGTQYF.

This sequence joins TRBV5-5 and TRBJ2-7; D is uncertain. Trimming shortened V by 5 bases and J by 3 bases, and 9 bases separated the two germline ends. The CDR3 has 12 residues. From germline, CDR1 is SGHKS and CDR2 YYEKEE (reference sequence). The DNA for the CDR3 is TGTGCCAGCAGTTCTGACATCTACGAGCAGTACTTC. Its translation: CASSSDIYEQYF.

This clonotype has just a few counts. The rearrangement joins TRBV7-2 to TRBJ2-3; TRBD2 agrees at 8 bases. The CDR3 is 14 amino acids. The junction had 6 bases not matched to a gene; V was cut back by 2 bases and J by 8 bases. Germline values: CDR1 SGHTA, CDR2 FQGNSA. The CDR3 sequence: CASSLTGGPGTQYF. CDR3 DNA: TGTGCCAGCAGCTTAACGGGAGGGCCGGGTACGCAGTATTTT.

This clonotype was seen a handful of times. The chain links TRBV2 to TRBJ2-5, with TRBD1 matching over 10 bases. Germline loops: CDR1 SNHLY, CDR2 FYNNEI. V was pared by 11 bases and J by 4 bases, with 7 bases of the junction left unmatched. This CDR3 contains 13 residues. The chain's CDR3 is CACAGTGAETQYF. CDR3 DNA sequence: TGTGCCTGCGCCGGGACAGGGGCAGAGACCCAGTACTTC.

Only a few counts were recorded for this clonotype. The J gene is TRBJ1-2, the V gene TRBV15; TRBD1 is a possible D gene (5 bases). The V and J ends lost 3 bases and 3 bases respectively, with 20 bases between them. This CDR3 is 17 amino acids long. Germline CDR1 LNHNV, CDR2 YYDKDF (reference sequence). The CDR3 DNA reads as TGTGCCACCAGCAGGAGGCAGGGCGCGGGACCTGACTATGGCTACACCTTC. This sequence encodes CATSRRQGAGPDYGYTF.